This T cell receptor (beta chain) was recorded in a study of tumor-infiltrating lymphocytes in localized non-small cell lung cancer. A note on this clone: Its antigen is unknown.

Study observations and caveats: Higher tumor T cell infiltration than in uninvolved lung was supported by TCRbeta sequencing. No T-cell fraction difference was seen between IM1 and IM2 tumors. Only some patients had TCR sequencing, depending on available tissue.

The ends were cut back, 0 bases at V and 8 bases at J, with 11 bases in the middle. Per germline, CDR1 MGHRA and CDR2 YSYEKL. The CDR3 is made up of 13 amino acids. Sequencing was performed with immunoSEQ multiplex PCR; in TCRdb, only in-frame clones are kept and a portion is missing. Here the sample spans some 10,000 clones, 60% being singletons. The specimen was uninvolved lung tissue not adjacent to the tumor. This clonotype was sampled from a human donor with non-small cell lung cancer. The J gene is TRBJ2-7, the V gene TRBV4-1; possibly TRBD1 for D (6 bases). CDR3 bases: TGCGCCAGCAGCCAAGAACAGGGCTTTAAGCAGTACTTC. It encodes CASSQEQGFKQYF.